A single sample gave rise to the 7 T cell receptor beta chains below, sequenced in a study of blood T cell repertoires in COVID-19. Generated by immunoSEQ multiplex PCR, the TCRdb table keeps only in-frame clones and is missing some. This sample has approximately 210,000 clones, with 84% found just once. Input material: peripheral blood. The receptors come from a woman older than 75 with COVID-19, enrolled during active disease.

The sample holds a few counts of this clone. The CDR3 nucleotides read TGTGCCAGCAGCCCTACAGGGGACCCCTATGGCTACACCTTC. Protein product: CASSPTGDPYGYTF. The chain recombines TRBV3-1 (or the pseudogene TRBV3-2) with TRBJ1-2, with TRBD1 matching 7 bases. The J segment lost 4 bases and the V segment lost 4 bases, leaving 6 bases of the junction unmatched. Germline V gene lookup returns CDR1 LGHDT and CDR2 YNNKEL (reference sequence). The CDR3 covers 14 residues.

This clone was detected many times. The chain joins TRBV5-1 to TRBJ2-5; possibly TRBD1 for D (6 bases). V gave up 4 bases and J gave up 5 bases, with 36 bases separating them. The CDR3 runs 21 residues. CDR1 is SGHRS and CDR2 is YFSETQ in the germline V gene. The CDR3 is CASSLGQGKSQGSSRWETQYF. DNA for the CDR3: TGCGCCAGCAGCCTGGGGCAGGGGAAGTCACAAGGTAGCTCGAGGTGGGAGACCCAGTACTTC.

The chain carries TRBV9 and TRBJ1-2, with D perhaps matching TRBD1 (6 bases). Per germline, CDR1 SGDLS and CDR2 YYNGEE. This CDR3 contains 15 residues. With 1 base removed from V and 13 bases from J, the gap between germline ends came to 23 bases. The CDR3: CASSVLPRTAGDVTF. As DNA, the CDR3 is TGTGCCAGCAGCGTATTGCCCAGGACAGCCGGCGATGTCACCTTC.

CDR3 protein: CASSPRGTSPYEQYF. In DNA, the CDR3 is TGTGCCAGCAGCCCCCGTGGGACTAGTCCCTACGAGCAGTACTTC. The chain joins TRBV13 to TRBJ2-7; 8 positions agree with TRBD2. The CDR3 is 15 amino acids. J gave up 2 bases and V 5 bases, and 8 bases lay outside the gene matches. The V gene's germline CDR1 is PRHDT and CDR2 FYEKMQ (reference sequence).

This clone was detected once. The rearrangement uses TRBV15 and TRBJ2-5; 9 bases match TRBD2. J lost 5 bases, V lost 1 base, and 5 bases had no gene match. Germline V gene data show CDR1 as LNHNV and CDR2 as YYDKDF (reference sequence). The CDR3 loop spans 15 amino acids. CDR3 in DNA: TGTGCCACCAGCAGAGGCGCGGGGGGGTTGGAGACCCAGTACTTC. Translated, it gives CATSRGAGGLETQYF.

This CDR3 reads CASSTGTEETQYF. For the CDR3, the DNA is TGTGCCAGCAGCACCGGGACAGAAGAGACCCAGTACTTC. The chain couples TRBV9 to TRBJ2-5; 7 positions agree with TRBD1. The germline CDR1 and CDR2 sequences are SGDLS and YYNGEE. V dropped 4 bases and J dropped 3; count of bases not matched to a gene: 3. The CDR3 is made up of 13 amino acids.

This clone was seen a single time. The J gene is TRBJ2-3, the V gene TRBV5-5; possibly TRBD1 for D (6 bases). CDR1 and CDR2 from the germline V gene are SGHKS and YYEKEE (reference sequence). Between the trimmed V and J ends, which lost 1 base and 4 bases, there was a span of 13 bases. The CDR3 is made up of 15 amino acids. The chain's CDR3 is CASSLSGAGADTQYF. DNA of the CDR3: TGTGCCAGCAGCTTGTCTGGGGCAGGGGCAGATACGCAGTATTTT.